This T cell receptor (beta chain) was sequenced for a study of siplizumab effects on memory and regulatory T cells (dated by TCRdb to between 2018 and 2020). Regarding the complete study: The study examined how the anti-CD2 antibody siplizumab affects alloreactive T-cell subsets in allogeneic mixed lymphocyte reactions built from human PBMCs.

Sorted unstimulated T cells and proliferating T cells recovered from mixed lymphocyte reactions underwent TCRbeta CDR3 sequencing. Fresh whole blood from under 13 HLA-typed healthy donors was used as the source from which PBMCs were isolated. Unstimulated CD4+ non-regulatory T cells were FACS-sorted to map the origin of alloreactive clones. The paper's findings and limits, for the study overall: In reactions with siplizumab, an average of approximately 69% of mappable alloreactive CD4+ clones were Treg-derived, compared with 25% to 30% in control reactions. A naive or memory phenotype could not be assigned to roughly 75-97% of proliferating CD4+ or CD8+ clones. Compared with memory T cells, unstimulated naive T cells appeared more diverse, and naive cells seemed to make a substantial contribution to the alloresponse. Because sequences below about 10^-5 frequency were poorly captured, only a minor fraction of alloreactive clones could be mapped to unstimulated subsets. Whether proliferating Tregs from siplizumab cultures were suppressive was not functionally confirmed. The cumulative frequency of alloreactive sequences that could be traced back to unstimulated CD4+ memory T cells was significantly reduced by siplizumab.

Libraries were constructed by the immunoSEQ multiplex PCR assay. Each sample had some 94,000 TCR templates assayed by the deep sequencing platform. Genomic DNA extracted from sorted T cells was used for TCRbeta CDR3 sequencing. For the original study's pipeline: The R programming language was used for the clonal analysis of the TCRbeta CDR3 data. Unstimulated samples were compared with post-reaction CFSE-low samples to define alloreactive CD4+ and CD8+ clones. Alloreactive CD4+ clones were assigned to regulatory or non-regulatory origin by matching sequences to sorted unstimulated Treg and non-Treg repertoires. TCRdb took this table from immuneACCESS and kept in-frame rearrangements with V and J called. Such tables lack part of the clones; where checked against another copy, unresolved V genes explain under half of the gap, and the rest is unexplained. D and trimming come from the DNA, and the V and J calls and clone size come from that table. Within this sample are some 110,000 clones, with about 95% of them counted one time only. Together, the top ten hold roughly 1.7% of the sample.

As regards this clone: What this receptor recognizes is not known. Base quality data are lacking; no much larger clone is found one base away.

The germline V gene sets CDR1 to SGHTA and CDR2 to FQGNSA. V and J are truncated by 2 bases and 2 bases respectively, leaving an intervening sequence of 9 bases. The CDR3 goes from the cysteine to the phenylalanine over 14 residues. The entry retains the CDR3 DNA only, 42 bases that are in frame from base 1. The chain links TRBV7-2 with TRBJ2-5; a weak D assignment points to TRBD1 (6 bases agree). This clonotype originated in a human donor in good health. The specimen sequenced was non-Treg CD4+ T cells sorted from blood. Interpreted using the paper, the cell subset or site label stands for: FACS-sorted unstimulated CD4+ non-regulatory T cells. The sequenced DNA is TGTGCCAGCAGCTTACAGGGGTTTCAAGAGACCCAGTACTTC. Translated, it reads CASSLQGFQETQYF. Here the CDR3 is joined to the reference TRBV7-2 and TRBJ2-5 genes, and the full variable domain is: GAGVSQSPSNKVTEKGKDVELRCDPISGHTALYWYRQSLGQGLEFLIYFQGNSAPDKSGLPSDRFSAERTGGSVSTLTIQRTQQEDSAVYLCASSLQGFQETQYFGPGTRLLVL.